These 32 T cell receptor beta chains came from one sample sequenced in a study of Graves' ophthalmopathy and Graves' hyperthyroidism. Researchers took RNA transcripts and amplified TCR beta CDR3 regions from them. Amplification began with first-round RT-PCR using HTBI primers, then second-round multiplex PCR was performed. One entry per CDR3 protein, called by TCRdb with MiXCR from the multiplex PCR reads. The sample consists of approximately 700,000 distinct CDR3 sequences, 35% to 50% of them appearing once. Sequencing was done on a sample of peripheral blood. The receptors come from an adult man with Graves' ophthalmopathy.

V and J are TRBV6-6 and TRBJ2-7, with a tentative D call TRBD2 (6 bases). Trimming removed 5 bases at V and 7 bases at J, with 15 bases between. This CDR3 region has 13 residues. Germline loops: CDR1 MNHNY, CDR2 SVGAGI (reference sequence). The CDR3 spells CASSLGVAGEQYF. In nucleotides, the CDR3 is TGTGCCAGCAGTCTGGGGGTGGCGGGGGAGCAGTACTTC.

DNA for the CDR3: TGTGCCAGCAGCCAACGGGACAGGTCCTACGAGCAGTACTTC. It codes for CASSQRDRSYEQYF. The rearrangement joins TRBV7-2 to TRBJ2-7, with 8 bases fitting TRBD1. The CDR3 is 14 residues long. V lost 5 bases, J lost 1 base, and 4 bases stayed unmatched. Germline CDR1 and CDR2: SGHTA and FQGNSA.

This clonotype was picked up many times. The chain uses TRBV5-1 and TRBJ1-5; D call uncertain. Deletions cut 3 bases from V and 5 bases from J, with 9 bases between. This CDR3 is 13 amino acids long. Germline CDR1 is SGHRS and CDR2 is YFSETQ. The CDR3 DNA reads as TGCGCCAGCAGCTATTGGGGTGATCAGCCCCAGCATTTT. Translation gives CASSYWGDQPQHF.

The CDR3 nucleotides read TGTGCCAGCAGCTCACGCCCGGGGGAAGACGAGCAGTACTTC. The encoded protein is CASSSRPGEDEQYF. The chain employs TRBV7-2 and TRBJ2-7, with D perhaps TRBD2 (6 bases). Germline values: CDR1 SGHTA, CDR2 FQGNSA. The CDR3 loop spans 14 amino acids. The germline V and J ends were trimmed by 4 bases and 5 bases, with 15 bases remaining between them.

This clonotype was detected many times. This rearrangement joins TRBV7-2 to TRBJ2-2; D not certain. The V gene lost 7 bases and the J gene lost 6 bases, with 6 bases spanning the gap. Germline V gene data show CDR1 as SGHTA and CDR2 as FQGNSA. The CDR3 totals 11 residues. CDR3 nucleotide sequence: TGTGCCAGCATGACGGCCGGGGAGCTGTTTTTT. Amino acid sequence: CASMTAGELFF.

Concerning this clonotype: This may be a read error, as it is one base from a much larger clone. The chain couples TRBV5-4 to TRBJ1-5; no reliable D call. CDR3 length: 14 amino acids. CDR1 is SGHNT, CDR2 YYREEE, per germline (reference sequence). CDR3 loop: CASSQGFSNQSQHF. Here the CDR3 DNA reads TGCGCCAGCAGCCAAGGGTTTAGCAATCAGTCCCAGCATTTT.

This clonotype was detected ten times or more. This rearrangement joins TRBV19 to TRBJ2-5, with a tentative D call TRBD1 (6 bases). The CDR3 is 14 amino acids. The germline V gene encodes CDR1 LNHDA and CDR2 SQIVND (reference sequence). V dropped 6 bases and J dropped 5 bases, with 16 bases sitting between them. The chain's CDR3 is CASRAGAVRETQYF. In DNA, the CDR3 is TGTGCCAGTAGGGCAGGGGCAGTGAGGGAGACCCAGTACTTC.

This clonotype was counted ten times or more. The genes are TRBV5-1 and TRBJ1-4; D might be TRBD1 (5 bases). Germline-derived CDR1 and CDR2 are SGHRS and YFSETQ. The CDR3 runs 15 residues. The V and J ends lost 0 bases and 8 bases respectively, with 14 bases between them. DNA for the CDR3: TGCGCCAGCAGCTTGGTGTCAGGGAATAGCGAAAAACTGTTTTTT. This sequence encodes CASSLVSGNSEKLFF.

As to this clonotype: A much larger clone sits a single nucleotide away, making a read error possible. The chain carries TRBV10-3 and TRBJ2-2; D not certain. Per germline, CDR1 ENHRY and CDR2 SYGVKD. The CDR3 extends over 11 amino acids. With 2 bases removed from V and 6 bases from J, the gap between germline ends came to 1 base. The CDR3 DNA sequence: TGTGCCATCAGTGAGCCCGGGGAGCTGTTTTTT. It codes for CAISEPGELFF.

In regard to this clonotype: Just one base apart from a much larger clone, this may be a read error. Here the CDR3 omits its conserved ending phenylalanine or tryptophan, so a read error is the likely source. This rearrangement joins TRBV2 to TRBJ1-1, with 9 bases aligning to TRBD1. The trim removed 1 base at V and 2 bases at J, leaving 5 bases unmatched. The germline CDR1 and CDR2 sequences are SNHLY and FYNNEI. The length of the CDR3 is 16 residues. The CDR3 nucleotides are TGTGCCAGCAGTGAAGGAGGGACAGGGCCAAACACTGAAGCTTTCTCT. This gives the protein CASSEGGTGPNTEAFS.

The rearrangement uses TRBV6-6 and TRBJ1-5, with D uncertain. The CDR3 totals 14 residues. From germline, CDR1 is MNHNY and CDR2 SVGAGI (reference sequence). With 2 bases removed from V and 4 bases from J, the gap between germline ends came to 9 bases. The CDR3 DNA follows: TGTGCCAGCAGTTACGCAGAAGTGAATCAGCCCCAGCATTTT. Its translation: CASSYAEVNQPQHF.

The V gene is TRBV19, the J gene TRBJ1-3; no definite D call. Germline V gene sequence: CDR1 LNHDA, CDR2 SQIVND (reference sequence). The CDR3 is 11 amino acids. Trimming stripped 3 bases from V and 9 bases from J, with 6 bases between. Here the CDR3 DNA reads TGTGCCAGTAGTATGGCAGGCACCATATATTTT. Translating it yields CASSMAGTIYF.

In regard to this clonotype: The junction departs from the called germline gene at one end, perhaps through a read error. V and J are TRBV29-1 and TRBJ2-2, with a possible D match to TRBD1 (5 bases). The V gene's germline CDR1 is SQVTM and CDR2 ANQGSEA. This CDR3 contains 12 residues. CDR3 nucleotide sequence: TGCGGCGTGCAGGGTTTTACGGGGGAGCTGTTTTTT. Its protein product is CGVQGFTGELFF.

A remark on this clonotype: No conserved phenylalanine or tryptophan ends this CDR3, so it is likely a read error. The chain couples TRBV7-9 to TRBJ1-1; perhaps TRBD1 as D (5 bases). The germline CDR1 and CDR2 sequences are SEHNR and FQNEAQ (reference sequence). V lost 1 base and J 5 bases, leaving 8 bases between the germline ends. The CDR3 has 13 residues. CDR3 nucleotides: TGTGCCAGCAGCTTAGGGGGCGGGACTGAAGCTTTCCTT. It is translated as CASSLGGGTEAFL.

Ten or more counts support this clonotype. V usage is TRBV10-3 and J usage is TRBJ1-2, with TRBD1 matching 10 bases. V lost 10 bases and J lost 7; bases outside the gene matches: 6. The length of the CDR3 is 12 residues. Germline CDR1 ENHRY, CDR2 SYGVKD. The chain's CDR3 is CASRGQGFGYTF. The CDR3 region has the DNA TGTGCCAGCAGGGGACAGGGGTTTGGCTACACCTTC.

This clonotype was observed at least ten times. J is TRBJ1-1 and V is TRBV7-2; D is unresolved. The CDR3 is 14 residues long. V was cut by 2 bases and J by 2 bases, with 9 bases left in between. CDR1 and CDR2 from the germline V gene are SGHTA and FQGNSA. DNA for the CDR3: TGTGCCAGCAGCTTATACAGTTTAAACACTGAAGCTTTCTTT. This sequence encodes CASSLYSLNTEAFF. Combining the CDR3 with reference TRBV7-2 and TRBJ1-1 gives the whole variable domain GAGVSQSPSNKVTEKGKDVELRCDPISGHTALYWYRQSLGQGLEFLIYFQGNSAPDKSGLPSDRFSAERTGGSVSTLTIQRTQQEDSAVYLCASSLYSLNTEAFFGQGTRLTVV.

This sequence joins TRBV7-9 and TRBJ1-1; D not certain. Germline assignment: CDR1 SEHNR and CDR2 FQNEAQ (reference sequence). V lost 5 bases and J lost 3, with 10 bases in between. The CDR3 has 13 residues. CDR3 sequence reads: CASSQSLDTEAFF. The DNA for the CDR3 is TGTGCCAGCAGCCAATCCCTGGACACTGAAGCTTTCTTT.

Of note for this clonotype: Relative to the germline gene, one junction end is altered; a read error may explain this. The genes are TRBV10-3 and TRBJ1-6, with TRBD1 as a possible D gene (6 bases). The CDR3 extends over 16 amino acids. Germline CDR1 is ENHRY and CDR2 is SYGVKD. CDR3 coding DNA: TGTGCCAGCAGTCCAGCGGGGGCGGAGGATAATTCACCCCTCCACTTT. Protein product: CASSPAGAEDNSPLHF.

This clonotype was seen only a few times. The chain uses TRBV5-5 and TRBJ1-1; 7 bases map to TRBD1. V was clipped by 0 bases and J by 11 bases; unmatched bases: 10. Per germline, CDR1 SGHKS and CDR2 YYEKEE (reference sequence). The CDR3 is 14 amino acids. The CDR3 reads CASSLGQGVFRAFF. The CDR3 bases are TGTGCCAGCAGCTTGGGGCAGGGGGTCTTCAGGGCTTTCTTT. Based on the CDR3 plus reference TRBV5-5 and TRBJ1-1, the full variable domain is DAGVTQSPTHLIKTRGQQVTLRCSPISGHKSVSWYQQVLGQGPQFIFQYYEKEERGRGNFPDRFSARQFPNYSSELNVNALLLGDSALYLCASSLGQGVFRAFFGQGTRLTVV.

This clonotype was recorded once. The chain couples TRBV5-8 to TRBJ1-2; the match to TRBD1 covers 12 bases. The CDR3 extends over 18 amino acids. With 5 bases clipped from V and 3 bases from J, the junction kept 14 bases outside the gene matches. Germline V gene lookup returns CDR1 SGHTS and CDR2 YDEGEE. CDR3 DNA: TGTGCCAGCAGGCCTACCGGGACAGGGGGCAGAGCGGACTATGGCTACACCTTC. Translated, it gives CASRPTGTGGRADYGYTF.

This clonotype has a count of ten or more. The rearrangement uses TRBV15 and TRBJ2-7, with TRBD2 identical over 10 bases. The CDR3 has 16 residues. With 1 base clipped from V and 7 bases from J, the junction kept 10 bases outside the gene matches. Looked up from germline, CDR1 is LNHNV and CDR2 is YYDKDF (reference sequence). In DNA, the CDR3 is TGTGCCACCAGCAGAGGAGGGTATAGCGGGAGGAAGGAGCAGTACTTC. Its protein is CATSRGGYSGRKEQYF.

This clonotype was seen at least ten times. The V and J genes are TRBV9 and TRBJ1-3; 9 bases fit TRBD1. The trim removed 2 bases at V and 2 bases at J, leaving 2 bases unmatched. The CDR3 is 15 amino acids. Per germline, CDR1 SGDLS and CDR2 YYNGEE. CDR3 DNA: TGTGCCAGCAGCGTGGACAGGGGACCTGGAAACACCATATATTTT. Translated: CASSVDRGPGNTIYF.

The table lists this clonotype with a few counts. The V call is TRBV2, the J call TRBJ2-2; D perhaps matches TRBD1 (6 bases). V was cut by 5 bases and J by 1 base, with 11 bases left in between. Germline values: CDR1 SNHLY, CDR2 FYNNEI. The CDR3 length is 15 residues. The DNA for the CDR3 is TGTGCCAGCAGTTCGAGGACAGAGAACACCGGGGAGCTGTTTTTT. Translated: CASSSRTENTGELFF.

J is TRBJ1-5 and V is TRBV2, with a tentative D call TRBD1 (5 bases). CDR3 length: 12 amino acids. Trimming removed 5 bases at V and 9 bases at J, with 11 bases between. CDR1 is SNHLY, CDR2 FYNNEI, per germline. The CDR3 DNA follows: TGTGCCAGCAGTCCTAGGGGAGGGCCCCAGCATTTT. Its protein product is CASSPRGGPQHF.

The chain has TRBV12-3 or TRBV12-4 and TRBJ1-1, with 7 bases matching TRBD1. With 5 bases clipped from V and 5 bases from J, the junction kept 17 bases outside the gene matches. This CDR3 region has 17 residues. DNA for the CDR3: TGTGCCAGCAGTCAGGTTAGACACACAGGGGACGGGACTGAAGCTTTCTTT. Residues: CASSQVRHTGDGTEAFF.

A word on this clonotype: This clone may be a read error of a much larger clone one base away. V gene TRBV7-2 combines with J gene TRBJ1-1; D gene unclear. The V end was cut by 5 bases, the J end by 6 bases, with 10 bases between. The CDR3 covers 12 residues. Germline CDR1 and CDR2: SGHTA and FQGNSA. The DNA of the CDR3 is TGTGCCAGCAGCGGGTTCGGGGCTGAAGCTTTCTTT. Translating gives CASSGFGAEAFF.

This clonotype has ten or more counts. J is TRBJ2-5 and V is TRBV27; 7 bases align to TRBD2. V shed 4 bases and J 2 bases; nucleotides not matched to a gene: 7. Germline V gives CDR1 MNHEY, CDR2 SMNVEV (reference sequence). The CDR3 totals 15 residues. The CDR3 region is CASSSLGGRQETQYF. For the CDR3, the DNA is TGTGCCAGCAGTTCCCTTGGCGGGAGACAAGAGACCCAGTACTTC.

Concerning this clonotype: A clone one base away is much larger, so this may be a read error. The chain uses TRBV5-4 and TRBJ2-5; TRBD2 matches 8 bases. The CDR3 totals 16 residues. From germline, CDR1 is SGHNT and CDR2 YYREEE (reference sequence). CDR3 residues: CASSLRTGGPQETRYF. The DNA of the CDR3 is TGTGCCAGCAGCTTGCGAACGGGAGGGCCGCAAGAGACCCGGTACTTC.

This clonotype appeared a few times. CDR3 DNA: TGTGCCAGCGCTAGGACAGGGAATCAGCCCCAGCATTTT. It codes for CASARTGNQPQHF. The chain employs TRBV7-6 and TRBJ1-5; 8 nucleotides line up with TRBD1. V lost 8 bases, J lost 4 bases, and 4 bases stayed unmatched. The germline gives CDR1 SGHVS, CDR2 FNYEAQ. The CDR3 contains 13 residues.

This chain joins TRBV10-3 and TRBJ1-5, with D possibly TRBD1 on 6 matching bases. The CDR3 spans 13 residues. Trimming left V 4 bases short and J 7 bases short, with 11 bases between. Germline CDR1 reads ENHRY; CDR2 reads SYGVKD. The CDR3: CAISGGGEQPQHF. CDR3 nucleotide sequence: TGTGCCATCAGTGGAGGGGGGGAGCAGCCCCAGCATTTT.

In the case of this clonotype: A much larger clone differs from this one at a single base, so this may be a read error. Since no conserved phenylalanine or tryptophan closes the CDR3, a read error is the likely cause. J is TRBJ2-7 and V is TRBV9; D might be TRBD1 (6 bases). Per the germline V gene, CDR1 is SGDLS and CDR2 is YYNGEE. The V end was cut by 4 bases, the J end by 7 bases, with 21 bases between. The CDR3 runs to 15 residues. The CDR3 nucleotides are TGTGCCAGCAGCTCGAAGGTGGGGGCAGGTGAAGAGCAGTACCTC. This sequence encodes CASSSKVGAGEEQYL.

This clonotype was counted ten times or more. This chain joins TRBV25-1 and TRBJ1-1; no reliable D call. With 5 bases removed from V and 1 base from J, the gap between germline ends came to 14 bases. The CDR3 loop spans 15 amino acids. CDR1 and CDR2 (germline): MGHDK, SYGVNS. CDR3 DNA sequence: TGTGCCAGCAGTCGCCCGGGAGGAACGAACACTGAAGCTTTCTTT. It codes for CASSRPGGTNTEAFF.